These 18 T cell receptor beta chains were all obtained from the same sample, sequenced in a study of tumor-infiltrating lymphocytes in primary liver carcinoma. Starting material for RNA and DNA co-extraction consisted of about 19-32 mg of unsorted bulk tissue. Constant-region priming of roughly 500 ng total RNA yielded TCR beta cDNA. Libraries of TCR beta came from three nested multiplex PCR rounds with slightly modified ARM-PCR. Investigators reported that the first two PCR rounds, at about 11 cycles each, used TRBV1-TRBV30 forward primers with a C-beta reverse primer. One entry per CDR3 protein results from TCRdb running MiXCR on the multiplex PCR reads. The sample yields tens of thousands of distinct CDR3 sequences, roughly 80% seen once. Specimen: tumor-adjacent normal liver tissue. These receptors were taken from a woman aged 30 to 39 with primary liver carcinoma and hepatitis B virus infection.

Worth noting for this clonotype: This may be a read error: a much more frequent sequence differs by one nucleotide. The chain has TRBV30 and TRBJ2-7, with a tentative D call TRBD1 (5 bases). The CDR3 is 15 residues long. Germline V gene data show CDR1 as GTSNPN and CDR2 as SVGIG (reference sequence). V shed 4 bases and J shed 0 bases, with 16 bases lying between them. The CDR3, as DNA: TGTGCCTGGAACGACGTACCAGGGAACTCCTACGAGCAGTACTTC. It yields the protein CAWNDVPGNSYEQYF.

With regard to this clonotype: One end of the junction is discordant with germline, which a read error may explain. The chain recombines TRBV29-1 with TRBJ2-5; D is possibly TRBD1 (5 bases). Germline CDR1 is SQVTM and CDR2 is ANQGSEA. This CDR3 region has 16 residues. The DNA for the CDR3 is TGCAGCATCGAAGCCTCCCGGTTAGGGGTCCAAGAGGCCCAGTACTTC. It yields the protein CSIEASRLGVQEAQYF.

In regard to this clonotype: At one of its ends the junction is not consistent with the germline gene, which may arise from a read error. This chain connects TRBV10-2 to TRBJ1-6, with a tentative D call TRBD1 (5 bases). The CDR3 consists of 15 residues. Germline V gene lookup returns CDR1 WSHSY and CDR2 SAAADI. CDR3 amino acids: CTSSRTPEANSPLHF. The CDR3 nucleotides read TGCACCAGCAGTCGGACACCGGAGGCTAATTCACCCCTCCACTTT.

The CDR3 protein is CASSQDSSFSGANAMTF. CDR3 nucleotide sequence: TGTGCCAGCAGCCAGGACAGCAGCTTCTCCGGGGCCAACGCCATGACTTTC. The chain carries TRBV5-6 and TRBJ2-6; D might be TRBD1 (6 bases). Trimming shortened V by 4 bases and J by 17 bases, and 31 bases separated the two germline ends. Germline loops: CDR1 SGHDT, CDR2 YYEEEE. The CDR3 is made up of 17 amino acids.

This clonotype was counted ten times or more. The V call is TRBV14, the J call TRBJ1-2; TRBD1 matches at 10 bases. The junction had 2 bases not matched to a gene; V was cut back by 3 bases and J by 7 bases. Germline CDR1 reads SGHDN; CDR2 reads FVKESK. The CDR3 totals 13 residues. For the CDR3, the DNA is TGTGCCAGCAGCCAGGGACAGGGGTTTGGCTACACCTTC. Encoded protein: CASSQGQGFGYTF.

Ten or more counts support this clonotype. The rearrangement uses TRBV7-9 and TRBJ2-3; 8 nucleotides align to TRBD2. Germline-derived CDR1 and CDR2 are SEHNR and FQNEAQ (reference sequence). The CDR3 is 18 amino acids. V lost 5 bases and J lost 0; bases outside the gene matches: 13. CDR3 sequence reads: CASSPPPVSGTSTDTQYF. Here the CDR3 DNA reads TGTGCCAGCAGCCCACCCCCCGTTAGCGGGACTAGCACAGATACGCAGTATTTT.

This clonotype has only one observation. At one of its ends the junction is not consistent with the germline gene, which may arise from a read error. The genes are TRBV7-9 and TRBJ2-7, with TRBD2 as a possible D gene (5 bases). Germline loops: CDR1 SEHNR, CDR2 FQNEAQ (reference sequence). The CDR3 consists of 14 residues. CDR3 amino acids: CGSRSGCFSYEQYF. The CDR3 bases are TGTGGCAGCAGATCGGGATGCTTCTCCTACGAGCAGTACTTC.

V usage is TRBV5-6 and J usage is TRBJ2-2, with D possibly matching TRBD2 (6 bases). The CDR3 has 17 amino acids. Germline V gene lookup returns CDR1 SGHDT and CDR2 YYEEEE. Deletions cut 2 bases from V and 7 bases from J, with 21 bases between. The CDR3 nucleotides are TGTGCCAGCAGCTTAGCGGTCAGACACGGGCGGGACGGGGAGCTGTTTTTT. It is translated as CASSLAVRHGRDGELFF.

As for this clonotype: The CDR3 does not end in the conserved phenylalanine or tryptophan, so this is likely a read error. It is unclear where the CDR3 begins or ends on the DNA, so no DNA is shown, and the CDR3 is as TCRdb lists it. The J gene is TRBJ1-1, the V gene TRBV14. Germline assignment: CDR1 SGHDN and CDR2 FVKESK. The CDR3 comprises 14 residues, both ends counted. This CDR3 reads CASSQGHRVTEAFL.

This clonotype occurred many times. The chain's CDR3 is CASSQEEGQGGGELFF. The DNA of the CDR3 is TGTGCCAGCAGCCAAGAAGAGGGGCAGGGGGGCGGGGAGCTGTTTTTT. This rearrangement joins TRBV4-2 to TRBJ2-2, with D possibly being TRBD1 (7 bases). The CDR3 contains 16 residues. V dropped 0 bases and J dropped 7 bases, with 15 bases sitting between them. Per germline, CDR1 LGHNA and CDR2 YNFKEQ.

Worth noting for this clonotype: An end of the junction does not agree with germline; a read error may underlie this. The rearrangement links TRBV11-2 to TRBJ2-1; D is possibly TRBD1 (5 bases). The CDR3 contains 15 residues. Per the germline V gene, CDR1 is SGHAT and CDR2 is FQNNGV. The chain's CDR3 is CASSGHGGAYSEQSF. DNA of the CDR3: TGTGCCAGCAGCGGACATGGTGGGGCCTACAGTGAGCAGTCCTTC.

For this clonotype: The junction departs from the called germline gene at one end, perhaps through a read error. V is TRBV4-1 and J is TRBJ1-2; 8 positions match TRBD1. The CDR3 extends over 15 amino acids. The germline gives CDR1 MGHRA, CDR2 YSYEKL. The CDR3 DNA sequence: TGCGTCAGCAGCCTAATGTCCGGGACAGGTTATGGCTACACCTTC. This translates into CVSSLMSGTGYGYTF.

The sample holds many counts of this clonotype. The CDR3, as DNA: TGTGCCAGCAGCCAAACGACGGGCTATGGCTACACCTTC. Its translation: CASSQTTGYGYTF. The chain employs TRBV16 and TRBJ1-2; the D is unclear. Per germline, CDR1 KGHSY and CDR2 FQNENV. CDR3 size: 13 residues. Trimming pared 2 bases from V and 4 bases from J, leaving 8 bases between.

With regard to this clonotype: One junction end disagrees with the germline gene, perhaps due to a read error. V is TRBV4-3 and J is TRBJ1-2; D is ambiguous. The CDR3 has 14 amino acids. Germline values: CDR1 LGHNA, CDR2 YSLEER. CDR3 nucleotide sequence: TGCGCCATCAGCGCCGAGTTGAAGATCTATGGCTACACCTTC. It is translated as CAISAELKIYGYTF.

A single count supports this clonotype. This chain uses TRBV11-2 with TRBJ2-1; D remains ambiguous. V lost 6 bases and J lost 8, with 20 bases in between. The CDR3 loop spans 15 amino acids. Germline V gene sequence: CDR1 SGHAT, CDR2 FQNNGV. Here the CDR3 reads CASSPSGQFYDEQFF. The CDR3 bases are TGTGCCAGCAGTCCCTCGGGTCAGTTCTATGATGAGCAGTTCTTC. The entire variable domain, with the rest obtained from reference TRBV11-2 and TRBJ2-1, is as follows: EAGVAQSPRYKIIEKRQSVAFWCNPISGHATLYWYQQILGQGPKLLIQFQNNGVVDDSQLPKDRFSAERLKGVDSTLKIQPAKLEDSAVYLCASSPSGQFYDEQFFGPGTRLTVL.

On this clonotype: The CDR3 end shows no conserved phenylalanine or tryptophan, and so a read error is likely. The V call is TRBV18, the J call TRBJ2-7; the D call may be TRBD1 or TRBD2 (5 bases each). The length of the CDR3 is 14 residues. Germline V gene sequence: CDR1 KGHSH, CDR2 LQKENI. This CDR3 reads CASSPGSGGYEQYL. CDR3 nucleotide sequence: TGCGCCAGCTCACCGGGATCTGGGGGCTACGAGCAGTACCTC.

The sample holds a few counts of this clonotype. At one end, the junction sequence differs from germline, possibly due to a read error. The chain links TRBV4-2 to TRBJ2-7; no firm D call. The CDR3 loop spans 17 amino acids. The germline V gene encodes CDR1 LGHNA and CDR2 YNFKEQ. The CDR3 reads CVSSQDGRGTSPYEQYF. CDR3 nucleotide sequence: TGTGTCAGCAGCCAAGATGGCCGTGGCACGAGCCCCTACGAGCAGTACTTC.

This clonotype has just one count. This CDR3 fails to terminate in the conserved phenylalanine or tryptophan, so it likely reflects a read error. V usage is TRBV29-1 and J usage is TRBJ2-5; 8 bases align to TRBD1. The CDR3 spans 16 residues. CDR1 SQVTM and CDR2 ANQGSEA come from the germline V gene. DNA for the CDR3: TGCAGCGCGACAGGGGAGATGGGTTCTGCGGTGGAGACACAGTACTTA. It is translated as CSATGEMGSAVETQYL.